These T cell receptor beta chains were read from a single sample in a study of T cell responses to AZD1222 COVID-19 vaccine. Some clones are missing from TCRdb's copy, which holds only in-frame ones; the method was immunoSEQ multiplex PCR. The data show more than 95,000 clones, about 90% seen once. Material: peripheral blood, obtained 28 days after the second AZD1222 dose. Receptors originate from an adult who received the AZD1222 COVID-19 vaccine. CDR3s include the opening cysteine and the closing phenylalanine or tryptophan. The D gene is left open where the match is weak. Clone size appears in some rows only: once, few, many, or a class for an expanded clone.

CDR3nt,CDR3aa,len,abundance,v_gene,j_gene,d_gene
TGTGCCAGCAGTTGGGGAACTAATGAAAAACTGTTTTTT,CASSWGTNEKLFF,13,-,TRBV28,TRBJ1-4,-
TGTGCCAGCAGTTTGGGACAGGGAATAGGGCAGCCCCAGCATTTT,CASSLGQGIGQPQHF,15,-,TRBV28,TRBJ1-5,TRBD1
TGTGCCAGCAGCTTAGGATTGTCGGCGGGAGTATCCTACGAGCAGTACTTC,CASSLGLSAGVSYEQYF,17,-,TRBV7-2,TRBJ2-7,TRBD2
TGTGCCAGCACCGGACAGGGAAATGAAAAACTGTTTTTT,CASTGQGNEKLFF,13,-,TRBV2,TRBJ1-4,TRBD1
TGTGCCAGCGGGGACACCAATAATTCACCCCTCCACTTT,CASGDTNNSPLHF,13,-,TRBV2,TRBJ1-6,-
TGTGCCAGCAGTTTCCGGATAGGGGTCGATGGCTACACCTTC,CASSFRIGVDGYTF,14,-,TRBV28,TRBJ1-2,-
TGTGCCAGCAGCTTAGAAAGAGGGAATCAGCCCCAGCATTTT,CASSLERGNQPQHF,14,-,TRBV7-2,TRBJ1-5,-
TGTGCCAGCAGCAATTGTAGGCAGGGATGGGAAAAACTGTTTTTT,CASSNCRQGWEKLFF,15,-,TRBV21-1,TRBJ1-4,-
TGTGCCTTGGAGACAGATAGCAATCAGCCCCAGCATTTT,CALETDSNQPQHF,13,-,TRBV7-9,TRBJ1-5,-
TGTGCCAGCAGCCGGACTAGCTTCTACGAGCAGTACTTC,CASSRTSFYEQYF,13,once,TRBV7-9,TRBJ2-7,TRBD2
TGTGCCAGCAGTTACCGACAGGGAAGGGAGCAGTACTTC,CASSYRQGREQYF,13,once,TRBV6-5,TRBJ2-7,TRBD1
TGTGCCAGCAGCCAAGAGGGAGCGCAGGGACCTTACACCGGGGAGCTGTTTTTT,CASSQEGAQGPYTGELFF,18,-,TRBV4-2,TRBJ2-2,-
TGTGCCAGTAGTGCCTACAGGGGGGAGTGGACTGAAGCTTTCTTT,CASSAYRGEWTEAFF,15,-,TRBV19,TRBJ1-1,TRBD1
TGTGCCATCAGTGATCAAGGGCACCAAGGGGACTATGGCTACACCTTC,CAISDQGHQGDYGYTF,16,-,TRBV10-3,TRBJ1-2,-
TGTGCCAGCAGCTTGAGGGGACTAGCCACAGATACGCAGTATTTT,CASSLRGLATDTQYF,15,-,TRBV5-4,TRBJ2-3,TRBD2
TGCGCCAGCAGCCTGGGACAGGGGGCTAAGTATGAGCAGTTCTTC,CASSLGQGAKYEQFF,15,-,TRBV5-1,TRBJ2-1,TRBD1
TGTGCCAGCAGTCGTCGGCGTACGAACACCGGGGAGCTGTTTTTT,CASSRRRTNTGELFF,15,-,TRBV27,TRBJ2-2,-
TGTGCCAGCAGTCTAGCGGGAGGGCCGTACGAGCAGTACTTC,CASSLAGGPYEQYF,14,-,TRBV27,TRBJ2-7,TRBD2
TGCAGCGTTCACAGGGGGCCGGTTGAAGCTTTCTTT,CSVHRGPVEAFF,12,-,TRBV29-1,TRBJ1-1,TRBD1
TGTGCCAGCAGTTTAATATGGGGAGGCACTGAAGCTTTCTTT,CASSLIWGGTEAFF,14,-,TRBV28,TRBJ1-1,-
TGTGCCAGCAGCGGGAGCACAGATACGCAGTATTTT,CASSGSTDTQYF,12,once,TRBV27,TRBJ2-3,-
TGTGCCAGCATCCCAGACAAGCTTAATTCACCCCTCCACTTT,CASIPDKLNSPLHF,14,-,TRBV7-9,TRBJ1-6,-
TGTGCCAGCCGACGAGGACAGAGCGGTCAGCCCCAGCATTTT,CASRRGQSGQPQHF,14,-,TRBV6-5,TRBJ1-5,-
TGTGCCAGCAGTGTCCAGGGGGCACTTACTAATGAAAAACTGTTTTTT,CASSVQGALTNEKLFF,16,-,TRBV6-1,TRBJ1-4,TRBD1
TGTGCCAGCAGCAAAAATACAGGGGAAACTGAAGCTTTCTTT,CASSKNTGETEAFF,14,-,TRBV9,TRBJ1-1,TRBD1
TGTGCCAGTAGTATAGAAACTAGCGGGAGTTCCTACAATGAGCAGTTCTTC,CASSIETSGSSYNEQFF,17,-,TRBV19,TRBJ2-1,TRBD2
TGTGCCAGCAGTGGCGACCCGAGGCTCATGACCTCTTACAATGAGCAGTTCTTC,CASSGDPRLMTSYNEQFF,18,-,TRBV28,TRBJ2-1,-
TGTGCCAGTAGAAACAGGGGAGGTCCTTCACCCCTCCACTTT,CASRNRGGPSPLHF,14,few,TRBV19,TRBJ1-6,TRBD1
TGCGCCAGCAGGATGACAGGCCATAATGAAAAACTGTTTTTT,CASRMTGHNEKLFF,14,-,TRBV10-1,TRBJ1-4,-
TGTGCCAGCAGCCGGGTGGAGGTCACTGAAGCTTTCTTT,CASSRVEVTEAFF,13,-,TRBV28,TRBJ1-1,-
TGTGCCAGCGGCCTAAGCGGGACCTCCTACGAGCAGTACTTC,CASGLSGTSYEQYF,14,-,TRBV13,TRBJ2-7,TRBD2
TGTGCCAGCAGTGCCCCCGGGACAGGGTATGAAAAACTGTTTTTT,CASSAPGTGYEKLFF,15,-,TRBV9,TRBJ1-4,TRBD1
TGTGCCAGTAGTATAGGTCGCTGGTTTAAGGGAGACTCTGGCTACACCTTC,CASSIGRWFKGDSGYTF,17,-,TRBV19,TRBJ1-2,-
TGCGCCAGCAGCCCCCTAGCGGGAGTCGACAATGAGCAGTTCTTC,CASSPLAGVDNEQFF,15,-,TRBV5-1,TRBJ2-1,TRBD2
TGTGCCAGCAGGGAAACGGGTTCCTTTTCCTACGAGCAGTACTTC,CASRETGSFSYEQYF,15,-,TRBV2,TRBJ2-7,-
TGTGCCAGCAGTCCGACTAGCTATGAGCAGTTCTTC,CASSPTSYEQFF,12,-,TRBV27,TRBJ2-1,TRBD2
TGCGCCAGCAGCTATTCCTACAATGAGCAGTTCTTC,CASSYSYNEQFF,12,-,TRBV5-1,TRBJ2-1,-
TGTGCCAGCAGCTTAAGGCAGGCAACTGGAAACACCATATATTTT,CASSLRQATGNTIYF,15,-,TRBV13,TRBJ1-3,-
TGTGCCAGCAGTTCCGGGACAGGGGGCGTTTTGGCCATTCAGTACTTC,CASSSGTGGVLAIQYF,16,-,TRBV6-5,TRBJ2-4,TRBD1
TGTGCCAGCAGACTGACAGGGGATAGCTATGGCTACACCTTC,CASRLTGDSYGYTF,14,-,TRBV6-5,TRBJ1-2,TRBD1
TGTGCCAGCAGCCCCCGAATCCAAGAGACCCAGTACTTC,CASSPRIQETQYF,13,-,TRBV9,TRBJ2-5,-
TGTGCCAGCAGTTTAACAGCGGGGAGCTCCTACAATGAGCAGTTCTTC,CASSLTAGSSYNEQFF,16,once,TRBV28,TRBJ2-1,TRBD2
TGTGCCAGCAATTTTGTGGGCTCCGGCTACACCTTC,CASNFVGSGYTF,12,-,TRBV9,TRBJ1-2,-
TGCGCCAGCGCTTGGGACACTGGGGCCAACGTCCTGACTTTC,CASAWDTGANVLTF,14,-,TRBV5-1,TRBJ2-6,-
TGTGCCAGCTCACCCCTCGGGGGGGACAGGGGCAGTCAAGAGACCCAGTACTTC,CASSPLGGDRGSQETQYF,18,-,TRBV18,TRBJ2-5,TRBD1
TGTGCCAGCAGCTACAGGGGTTCACCCCTCCACTTT,CASSYRGSPLHF,12,-,TRBV6-5,TRBJ1-6,TRBD1
TGTGCCAGTAATCAGTGGACAGGGGATTCACCCCTCCACTTT,CASNQWTGDSPLHF,14,-,TRBV19,TRBJ1-6,TRBD1
TGCGCCAGCAGCTCATCCGTCTCGTTCACCGGGGAGCTGTTTTTT,CASSSSVSFTGELFF,15,few,TRBV5-1,TRBJ2-2,-
TGTGCCAGCAGTCAGACTATGAACACTGAAGCTTTCTTT,CASSQTMNTEAFF,13,few,TRBV6-5,TRBJ1-1,-
TGTGCCAGCAGCTTAGCCTGGAATCCGGGGACCTACGAGCAGTACTTC,CASSLAWNPGTYEQYF,16,-,TRBV7-9,TRBJ2-7,-
TGCGCCAGCAGAGACAGGGGGCTGGGAGAGACCCAGTACTTC,CASRDRGLGETQYF,14,-,TRBV10-2,TRBJ2-5,TRBD1
TGTGCCAGCAGCCTCAGGGGGGGGCCTCATGGCTACACCTTC,CASSLRGGPHGYTF,14,-,TRBV7-9,TRBJ1-2,TRBD1
TGTGCCAGCAGTTATCCGGACAGGGAGGATCAGCCCCAGCATTTT,CASSYPDREDQPQHF,15,once,TRBV6-5,TRBJ1-5,TRBD1
TGCGCCAGCAGCCCGGTCCCCCGGGGTAGCGGGAATCTTGAGCAGTTCTTC,CASSPVPRGSGNLEQFF,17,-,TRBV5-1,TRBJ2-1,TRBD2
TGTGCCTGGAGTGTGGGACAGCAAGTTTACGAAAAACTGTTTTTT,CAWSVGQQVYEKLFF,15,once,TRBV30,TRBJ1-4,TRBD1